Each of the 29 T cell receptor beta chains below was sequenced from the same sample in a study of cytomegalovirus exposure and HLA in healthy donors. In the PCR, 60 Vbeta and 13 Jbeta primers were used. Sequenced by immunoSEQ multiplex PCR; TCRdb stores in-frame clones only, minus some. The data hold 170,000 or so clones, with roughly four fifths observed a single time. Input material: PBMCs. All receptors derive from a woman aged 45-65 years in good health and CMV-seronegative.

The J gene is TRBJ2-5, the V gene TRBV28; TRBD2 agrees at 11 bases. V lost 6 bases, J lost 3 bases, and 6 bases stayed unmatched. CDR1 is MDHEN, CDR2 SYDVKM, per germline. The CDR3 totals 15 residues. CDR3 DNA: TGTGCCAGCAGGCGACTGACTAGCGGGAAAGAGACCCAGTACTTC. Its protein product is CASRRLTSGKETQYF.

The V and J genes are TRBV5-1 and TRBJ1-2, with TRBD1 identical over 7 bases. The ends lost 4 bases at V and 4 bases at J; junction bases unmatched: 10. CDR1 SGHRS and CDR2 YFSETQ come from the germline V gene. CDR3 length equals 15 residues. CDR3 protein: CASSPSGGRAYGYTF. In DNA form, the CDR3 reads TGCGCCAGCAGCCCATCAGGGGGGAGAGCCTATGGCTACACCTTC.

For this clone: A junction boundary mismatches the germline segment, possibly from a read error. The chain joins TRBV18 to TRBJ2-5; D is ambiguous. The CDR3 sequence is 14 residues long. Germline-derived CDR1 and CDR2 are KGHSH and LQKENI. The DNA for the CDR3 is TGTGCCAGCTCACCACCTATGATGCAAGAGGCCCAGTACTTC. Its translation is CASSPPMMQEAQYF.

The V and J genes are TRBV6-1 and TRBJ1-2; 7 positions match TRBD1. The CDR3 runs to 12 residues. J was trimmed by 14 bases and V by 8 bases; bases with no gene match: 14. The germline gives CDR1 MNHNS, CDR2 SASEGT. CDR3 coding DNA: TGTGCCAGCTCGATTGACAGGGATCGTTGGACCTTC. Residues: CASSIDRDRWTF.

The rearrangement uses TRBV5-1 and TRBJ2-1, with TRBD2 matching over 7 bases. Germline V gene lookup returns CDR1 SGHRS and CDR2 YFSETQ. V shed 7 bases, J shed 5 bases, and the junction held 12 bases outside the gene matches. The CDR3 is 15 residues long. In DNA form, the CDR3 reads TGCGCCAGCGGGAGGGGCGGGACGTCCAACAATGAGCAGTTCTTC. It encodes CASGRGGTSNNEQFF.

Comment on this clone: The sample has other DNA sequences that encode this CDR3 too. V and J are TRBV7-9 and TRBJ1-2; 8 bases match TRBD1. The CDR3 sequence is 15 residues long. V shed 4 bases and J 2 bases; nucleotides not matched to a gene: 6. The germline CDR1 and CDR2 sequences are SEHNR and FQNEAQ (reference sequence). The CDR3 loop reads CASSSWDRPNYGYTF. The CDR3 bases are TGTGCCAGCAGCTCCTGGGACAGGCCCAACTATGGCTACACCTTC.

This clone has just one count. The chain combines TRBV27 with TRBJ2-7; the match to TRBD2 covers 10 bases. The germline V gene has CDR1 MNHEY and CDR2 SMNVEV (reference sequence). The CDR3 sequence is 17 residues long. The junction had 17 bases not matched to a gene; V was cut back by 5 bases and J by 7 bases. The CDR3 protein is CASSPPRGAGGDEEQYF. The CDR3, as DNA: TGTGCCAGCAGTCCCCCGCGAGGAGCGGGAGGGGACGAGGAGCAGTACTTC.

The chain combines TRBV4-3 with TRBJ1-4; no reliable D call. This CDR3 region has 16 residues. V shed 4 bases and J shed 0 bases, with 12 bases lying between them. From germline, CDR1 is LGHNA and CDR2 YSLEER. CDR3: CASSLAVVSTNEKLFF. DNA for the CDR3: TGCGCCAGCAGCCTGGCTGTCGTTTCAACTAATGAAAAACTGTTTTTT.

V usage is TRBV19 and J usage is TRBJ1-2, with 8 bases fitting TRBD1. Per germline, CDR1 LNHDA and CDR2 SQIVND (reference sequence). This CDR3 has 18 residues. Trimming took 2 bases from V and 4 from J; bases not matched to a gene: 15. The CDR3 region has the DNA TGTGCCAGTAGTATACGATGGCAGGGGGCCTCCCAGTTCTATGGCTACACCTTC. Protein product: CASSIRWQGASQFYGYTF.

DNA of the CDR3: TGTGCCAGTAGTTCGGAGATTGCAACTAATGAAAAACTGTTTTTT. It encodes CASSSEIATNEKLFF. J is TRBJ1-4 and V is TRBV19; no clear D gene. The length of the CDR3 is 15 residues. V was pared by 5 bases and J by 0 bases, with 10 bases between. Germline CDR1 LNHDA, CDR2 SQIVND (reference sequence).

The sample holds one count of this clone. V usage is TRBV9 and J usage is TRBJ2-7; 8 nucleotides agree with TRBD2. V lost 5 bases and J lost 0; bases outside the gene matches: 7. The CDR3 spans 15 residues. Germline CDR1 SGDLS, CDR2 YYNGEE. The chain's CDR3 is CASSRQRGNSYEQYF. The CDR3, as DNA: TGTGCCAGCAGTCGGCAGCGGGGGAACTCCTACGAGCAGTACTTC.

The chain carries TRBV7-2 and TRBJ2-1; unclear D gene. Deletions cut 5 bases from V and 6 bases from J, with 8 bases between. The CDR3 has 12 amino acids. From germline, CDR1 is SGHTA and CDR2 FQGNSA. The CDR3: CASSPTSNEQFF. CDR3 DNA sequence: TGTGCCAGCAGCCCTACGTCCAATGAGCAGTTCTTC. The entire variable domain, with the rest obtained from reference TRBV7-2 and TRBJ2-1, is as follows: GAGVSQSPSNKVTEKGKDVELRCDPISGHTALYWYRQSLGQGLEFLIYFQGNSAPDKSGLPSDRFSAERTGGSVSTLTIQRTQQEDSAVYLCASSPTSNEQFFGPGTRLTVL.

This chain joins TRBV7-9 and TRBJ1-5, with D perhaps TRBD1 (6 bases). Germline lookup yields CDR1 SEHNR and CDR2 FQNEAQ (reference sequence). Trimming removed 4 bases at V and 0 bases at J, with 10 bases between. This CDR3 comprises 15 residues. DNA for the CDR3: TGTGCCAGCAGCTGGACAGTTAATAGCAATCAGCCCCAGCATTTT. Its protein is CASSWTVNSNQPQHF.

V is TRBV18 and J is TRBJ2-3; 12 bases align to TRBD2. Looked up from germline, CDR1 is KGHSH and CDR2 is LQKENI. The CDR3 extends over 18 amino acids. V lost 2 bases and J lost 1; bases outside the gene matches: 7. CDR3 region: CASSPISTSGGGTDTQYF. CDR3 bases: TGTGCCAGCTCACCAATTTCGACTAGCGGGGGAGGCACAGATACGCAGTATTTT.

This clone was observed once. The genes are TRBV5-1 and TRBJ2-7; tentatively, D is TRBD1 (5 bases). Germline loops: CDR1 SGHRS, CDR2 YFSETQ. Trimming pared 0 bases from V and 2 bases from J, leaving 6 bases between. There are 13 residues in the CDR3. The chain's CDR3 is CASSLARAYEQYF. The CDR3 DNA reads as TGCGCCAGCAGCTTGGCCAGGGCCTACGAGCAGTACTTC. The full variable domain, rest sourced from reference TRBV5-1 and TRBJ2-7, is KAGVTQTPRYLIKTRGQQVTLSCSPISGHRSVSWYQQTPGQGLQFLFEYFSETQRNKGNFPGRFSGRQFSNSRSEMNVSTLELGDSALYLCASSLARAYEQYFGPGTRLTVT.

The chain couples TRBV10-1 to TRBJ1-1; the D is unclear. V dropped 6 bases and J dropped 0 bases, with 8 bases sitting between them. Per the germline V gene, CDR1 is WNHNN and CDR2 is SYGVQD (reference sequence). CDR3 length: 13 amino acids. The CDR3 loop is CASRASMNTEAFF. In DNA form, the CDR3 reads TGCGCCAGCAGGGCCAGTATGAACACTGAAGCTTTCTTT.

V and J are TRBV4-1 and TRBJ1-4; 8 bases align to TRBD1. This CDR3 contains 15 residues. Germline CDR1 and CDR2: MGHRA and YSYEKL. Trimming at V came to 1 base and at J to 8 bases, leaving 6 bases not matched to a gene. The CDR3 loop is CASSQGQGNKEKLFF. The CDR3 coding sequence is TGCGCCAGCAGCCAAGGACAGGGGAATAAGGAAAAACTGTTTTTT.

The V and J genes are TRBV9 and TRBJ2-2; TRBD1 is a possible D gene (6 bases). This CDR3 region has 14 residues. Trimming shortened V by 7 bases and J by 1 base, and 11 bases separated the two germline ends. In germline, CDR1 is SGDLS, CDR2 YYNGEE. The CDR3 region is CASSRGRNTGELFF. CDR3 DNA sequence: TGTGCCAGCTCCAGGGGCCGGAACACCGGGGAGCTGTTTTTT.

The chain links TRBV28 to TRBJ1-1, with D possibly TRBD1 on 5 matching bases. This CDR3 region has 14 residues. V lost 7 bases and J lost 1, with 13 bases in between. Germline CDR1 reads MDHEN; CDR2 reads SYDVKM. CDR3 protein: CASNRAGSNTEAFF. The CDR3 DNA reads as TGTGCCAGCAATCGGGCAGGGTCGAACACTGAAGCTTTCTTT.

The V call is TRBV13, the J call TRBJ2-1; TRBD1 matches at 9 bases. V was pared by 1 base and J by 3 bases, with 7 bases of the junction left unmatched. The CDR3 has 17 residues. Germline V gene sequence: CDR1 PRHDT, CDR2 FYEKMQ (reference sequence). The CDR3 DNA reads as TGTGCCAGCAGCTTAGCCCCGGGACAGGGAGTCTACAATGAGCAGTTCTTC. Its protein is CASSLAPGQGVYNEQFF.

The chain joins TRBV19 to TRBJ2-2; tentatively, D is TRBD2 (6 bases). The V end lost 4 bases, the J end lost 4 bases, and 10 bases lay between the germline ends. The CDR3 spans 14 residues. Germline values: CDR1 LNHDA, CDR2 SQIVND (reference sequence). The CDR3 protein is CASSRGDFTGELFF. CDR3 bases: TGTGCCAGTAGTAGAGGGGACTTCACCGGGGAGCTGTTTTTT. The whole variable domain, filled in from reference TRBV19 and TRBJ2-2, reads DGGITQSPKYLFRKEGQNVTLSCEQNLNHDAMYWYRQDPGQGLRLIYYSQIVNDFQKGDIAEGYSVSREKKESFPLTVTSAQKNPTAFYLCASSRGDFTGELFFGEGSRLTVL.

The chain is built from TRBV15 and TRBJ2-5, with D maybe TRBD1 (5 bases). V lost 1 base to trimming and J lost 1 base, with 10 bases between them. Germline CDR1 and CDR2: LNHNV and YYDKDF (reference sequence). The CDR3 runs 15 residues. CDR3 region: CATSRVLQVQETQYF. The DNA for the CDR3 is TGTGCCACCAGCAGAGTTTTACAGGTCCAAGAGACCCAGTACTTC.

V gene TRBV6-4 combines with J gene TRBJ1-1; tentative D call: TRBD1 (6 bases). The CDR3 has 14 amino acids. Germline V gene data show CDR1 as MRHNA and CDR2 as SNTAGT. V shed 2 bases and J shed 5 bases, with 12 bases lying between them. Written as DNA, the CDR3 is TGTGCCAGCAGTGACGGCGGCAGGGGTACTGAAGCTTTCTTT. It yields the protein CASSDGGRGTEAFF.

The chain employs TRBV10-2 and TRBJ1-5, with D uncertain. CDR1 WSHSY and CDR2 SAAADI come from the germline V gene. V lost 4 bases and J lost 0, with 13 bases in between. The CDR3 has 16 residues. Here the CDR3 reads CASSVWAPSSNQPQHF. As DNA, the CDR3 is TGCGCCAGCAGTGTATGGGCTCCATCTAGCAATCAGCCCCAGCATTTT.

The gene calls are TRBV18 and TRBJ1-1; D not certain. V gave up 2 bases and J gave up 5 bases, with 12 bases separating them. Germline CDR1 KGHSH, CDR2 LQKENI. This CDR3 contains 14 residues. This CDR3 is CASSPAQRVTEAFF. Here the CDR3 DNA reads TGTGCCAGCTCACCAGCACAGCGGGTAACTGAAGCTTTCTTT. The entire variable domain, with the rest obtained from reference TRBV18 and TRBJ1-1, is as follows: NAGVMQNPRHLVRRRGQEARLRCSPMKGHSHVYWYRQLPEEGLKFMVYLQKENIIDESGMPKERFSAEFPKEGPSILRIQQVVRGDSAAYFCASSPAQRVTEAFFGQGTRLTVV.

The chain couples TRBV7-8 to TRBJ1-4; a possible D gene is TRBD1 (5 bases). The CDR3 runs 14 residues. Per germline, CDR1 SGHVS and CDR2 FQNEAQ. V shed 5 bases and J shed 4 bases, with 11 bases lying between them. In DNA form, the CDR3 reads TGTGCCAGCAGCCGGGTAGGGGTTAATGAAAAACTGTTTTTT. Translated: CASSRVGVNEKLFF.

The chain has TRBV28 and TRBJ2-7, with 9 bases fitting TRBD1. Per the germline V gene, CDR1 is MDHEN and CDR2 is SYDVKM. The CDR3 covers 15 residues. The ends lost 5 bases at V and 1 base at J; junction bases unmatched: 6. CDR3 coding DNA: TGTGCCAGCAGTATCTCCGGGACAGGGTCCTACGAGCAGTACTTC. Amino acids: CASSISGTGSYEQYF.

The rearrangement links TRBV6-4 to TRBJ1-2; possible D gene TRBD1, 6 bases. CDR1 is MRHNA and CDR2 is SNTAGT in the germline V gene. The CDR3 contains 15 residues. V gave up 3 bases and J gave up 4 bases, with 15 bases separating them. CDR3 residues: CASSDHRDKVYGYTF. The CDR3 nucleotides are TGTGCCAGCAGTGATCACCGGGACAAAGTCTATGGCTACACCTTC.

This sequence joins TRBV7-6 and TRBJ1-1; D is perhaps TRBD1 (6 bases). Between the trimmed V and J ends, which lost 5 bases and 3 bases, there was a span of 13 bases. Germline V lookup: CDR1 SGHVS, CDR2 FNYEAQ. The length of the CDR3 is 14 residues. CDR3 sequence: CASSLPGHHTEAFF. The CDR3 DNA follows: TGTGCCAGCAGCCTCCCGGGACACCACACTGAAGCTTTCTTT. The full variable domain, with the rest looked up from reference TRBV7-6 and TRBJ1-1, is GAGVSQSPRYKVTKRGQDVALRCDPISGHVSLYWYRQALGQGPEFLTYFNYEAQQDKSGLPNDRFSAERPEGSISTLTIQRTEQRDSAMYRCASSLPGHHTEAFFGQGTRLTVV.